These T cell receptor beta chains were read from a single sample in a study of shared clonotypes between healthy human individuals. The method was immunoSEQ multiplex PCR; TCRdb's version includes in-frame clones alone and lacks a portion of them. This repertoire shows about 580,000 clones, roughly 98% found once; its top ten account for 0.3%. Sequencing was performed on naive CD8+ T cells sorted from blood. The receptors originated from a man aged 25-40 years in good health. The CDR3 runs from the conserved cysteine through the conserved F or W. The order of the fields is clone size, V gene, J gene, D gene, CDR3 protein, CDR3 DNA. D genes are given only for firm matches. Clone size is given for some rows only: seen once, a few or many times, or a class if the clone is expanded.

.	TRBV7-9	TRBJ2-3	.	CASSGLQGMKTDTQYF	TGTGCCAGCAGCGGACTACAGGGGATGAAAACAGATACGCAGTATTTT
.	TRBV5-1	TRBJ2-3	.	CASSPGAFGTDTQYF	TGCGCCAGCAGCCCTGGGGCGTTCGGCACAGATACGCAGTATTTT
once	TRBV28	TRBJ2-2	.	CASSSRPSRDPDTGELFF	TGTGCCAGCAGTTCCCGCCCTAGCCGGGACCCCGACACCGGGGAGCTGTTTTTT
.	TRBV4-3	TRBJ2-7	TRBD1	CASSQVGQGPNHYEQYF	TGCGCCAGCAGCCAAGTGGGACAGGGCCCGAACCACTACGAGCAGTACTTC
.	TRBV28	TRBJ2-1	.	CASSLGRDPGEFF	TGTGCCAGCAGTTTAGGGCGGGACCCTGGAGAGTTCTTC
.	TRBV14	TRBJ2-7	TRBD2	CASSRTSYHEQYF	TGTGCCAGCAGCCGGACTAGCTACCACGAGCAGTACTTC
.	TRBV7-2	TRBJ2-7	TRBD2	CASSLAVAREIYEQYF	TGTGCCAGCAGCTTAGCGGTGGCGCGGGAGATCTACGAGCAGTACTTC
.	TRBV7-9	TRBJ2-7	TRBD1	CASSDAGYRGHF	TGTGCCAGCAGCGACGCCGGCTACAGGGGGCACTTC
.	TRBV18	TRBJ2-1	TRBD1	CASSPPTGDEQFF	TGTGCCAGCTCACCACCGACAGGGGATGAGCAGTTCTTC
.	TRBV5-1	TRBJ2-7	TRBD1	CASSSPRTGFYEQYF	TGCGCCAGCAGCTCCCCCCGGACAGGGTTCTACGAGCAGTACTTC
once	TRBV7-8	TRBJ2-1	TRBD2	CASSLVLAGGPRSYNEQFF	TGTGCCAGCAGCTTAGTTCTGGCGGGAGGGCCCCGCTCCTACAATGAGCAGTTCTTC
.	TRBV18	TRBJ2-1	TRBD1	CASSPGTGSYNEQFF	TGTGCCAGCTCACCAGGGACAGGGTCCTACAATGAGCAGTTCTTC
.	TRBV2	TRBJ2-1	.	CASSDWNEQFF	TGTGCCAGCAGTGACTGGAATGAGCAGTTCTTC
.	TRBV28	TRBJ2-1	TRBD2	CASSLEREGLHEQFF	TGTGCCAGCAGCCTTGAGCGGGAGGGCCTTCATGAGCAGTTCTTC
.	TRBV7-9	TRBJ2-5	.	CAIGSGETQYF	TGTGCTATCGGCAGCGGGGAGACCCAGTACTTC
.	TRBV7-9	TRBJ2-2	TRBD1	CASSSSRRDRGAGELFF	TGTGCCAGCAGCTCCTCGCGGCGGGACAGGGGGGCCGGGGAGCTGTTTTTT
.	TRBV13	TRBJ2-2	.	CASSPHWTGELFF	TGTGCCAGCAGCCCCCATTGGACCGGGGAGCTGTTTTTT
.	TRBV28	TRBJ1-4	.	CASSLRGATNEKLFF	TGTGCCAGCAGTTTAAGGGGAGCAACTAATGAAAAACTGTTTTTT
.	TRBV29-1	TRBJ2-7	TRBD1	CSVRDSSYEGQYF	TGCAGCGTTAGGGACAGCTCCTACGAGGGGCAGTACTTC
.	TRBV7-9	TRBJ2-2	TRBD1	CASASQGVGGTGELFF	TGTGCCAGCGCCTCCCAGGGGGTCGGAGGCACCGGGGAGCTGTTTTTT
.	TRBV6-6	TRBJ2-1	.	CASSYSLEIYNEQFF	TGTGCCAGCAGTTACTCACTAGAGATCTACAATGAGCAGTTCTTC
.	TRBV5-4	TRBJ2-7	TRBD1	CASSLDGDRPYEQYF	TGTGCCAGCAGCTTGGACGGGGACAGGCCCTACGAGCAGTACTTC
.	TRBV16	TRBJ1-1	TRBD1	CASSQLRGGGNTEAFF	TGTGCCAGCAGCCAACTCAGGGGGGGCGGGAACACTGAAGCTTTCTTT
.	TRBV28	TRBJ1-2	.	CASSLGRGGDGYTF	TGTGCCAGCAGTTTAGGTCGGGGCGGAGATGGCTACACCTTC
.	TRBV4-1	TRBJ2-3	.	CASSQDTPGWADTQYF	TGCGCCAGCAGCCAAGATACCCCTGGCTGGGCAGATACGCAGTATTTT
.	TRBV6-1	TRBJ1-1	.	CASSYPTGSTEEAFF	TGTGCCAGCAGCTACCCCACAGGCTCCACTGAGGAAGCTTTCTTT
.	TRBV2	TRBJ2-7	.	CASKEGGYEQYF	TGTGCCAGCAAGGAGGGAGGCTACGAGCAGTACTTC
.	TRBV5-1	TRBJ2-6	.	CASSQKGVGANVLTF	TGCGCCAGCAGTCAAAAGGGTGTCGGGGCCAACGTCCTGACTTTC
.	TRBV14	TRBJ1-2	.	CASSQEWGDYGYTF	TGTGCCAGCAGCCAAGAATGGGGCGACTATGGCTACACCTTC
.	TRBV27	TRBJ2-1	.	CASSSGPVDEQFF	TGTGCCAGCAGTTCGGGCCCCGTGGATGAGCAGTTCTTC
.	TRBV9	TRBJ2-1	.	CASSPSRDSYNEQFF	TGTGCCAGCAGTCCTAGCCGGGACTCCTACAATGAGCAGTTCTTC
once	TRBV28	TRBJ1-1	.	CASSLRTSTEAFF	TGTGCCAGCAGTTTGAGAACATCCACTGAAGCTTTCTTT
.	TRBV7-9	TRBJ1-2	TRBD1	CASRPTGTNYGYTF	TGTGCCAGCAGGCCGACAGGGACCAACTATGGCTACACCTTC
.	TRBV15	TRBJ1-2	.	CATSRDRDSYGYTF	TGTGCCACCAGCAGAGACAGGGATTCCTATGGCTACACCTTC
.	TRBV9	TRBJ2-1	.	CASSVDLGEGEQFF	TGTGCCAGCAGCGTAGACCTAGGGGAAGGTGAGCAGTTCTTC
once	TRBV19	TRBJ2-2	TRBD1	CASSFRQGTGELFF	TGTGCCAGTAGTTTTCGACAGGGCACTGGGGAGCTGTTTTTT
.	TRBV30	TRBJ2-7	.	CAWTAGQSYEQYF	TGTGCCTGGACGGCGGGACAGTCCTACGAGCAGTACTTC
.	TRBV15	TRBJ2-3	TRBD2	CATSRTTSGSKDGTDTQYF	TGTGCCACCAGCAGAACCACTAGCGGGAGTAAGGATGGCACAGATACGCAGTATTTT
.	TRBV28	TRBJ1-1	TRBD1	CASSGQAMNTEAFF	TGTGCCAGCAGTGGACAGGCCATGAACACTGAAGCTTTCTTT
.	TRBV7-8	TRBJ2-1	TRBD2	CASSSPLIAGNNEQFF	TGTGCCAGCAGCTCCCCCTTGATAGCGGGAAACAATGAGCAGTTCTTC
few	TRBV27	TRBJ2-7	.	CASSPPDSAYEQYF	TGTGCCAGCAGTCCTCCCGACAGTGCCTACGAGCAGTACTTC
.	TRBV6-1	TRBJ2-1	TRBD1	CASEGQENNEQFF	TGTGCCAGCGAGGGACAGGAGAACAATGAGCAGTTCTTC
.	TRBV30	TRBJ2-1	.	CAWSRLSFGDEQFF	TGTGCCTGGAGCCGTCTCTCCTTTGGGGATGAGCAGTTCTTC
.	TRBV10-3	TRBJ2-7	TRBD1	CATSWYEGQGDEQYF	TGTGCCACCTCTTGGTACGAAGGACAGGGCGACGAGCAGTACTTC
.	TRBV18	TRBJ2-1	.	CASSNKYGGINEQFF	TGTGCCAGCTCAAATAAATATGGCGGGATCAATGAGCAGTTCTTC
.	TRBV7-3	TRBJ2-2	.	CASSSTRGTGELFF	TGTGCCAGCAGCTCCACTAGAGGCACCGGGGAGCTGTTTTTT
.	TRBV5-6	TRBJ1-4	.	CASSPPPWENEKLFF	TGTGCCAGCAGCCCGCCCCCGTGGGAGAATGAAAAACTGTTTTTT
.	TRBV7-9	TRBJ2-3	.	CASSQTKDTQYF	TGTGCCAGCAGCCAAACTAAAGATACGCAGTATTTT
.	TRBV7-9	TRBJ2-3	TRBD1	CASSLRQGLTDTQYF	TGTGCCAGCAGCTTAAGACAGGGGCTGACAGATACGCAGTATTTT
.	TRBV6-1	TRBJ2-7	.	CASSEVAWNEQYF	TGTGCCAGCAGTGAAGTTGCCTGGAACGAGCAGTACTTC
.	TRBV4-1	TRBJ2-5	TRBD1	CASSQEKQGYRVWETQYF	TGCGCCAGCAGCCAAGAGAAACAGGGGTATCGGGTATGGGAGACCCAGTACTTC
.	TRBV4-1	TRBJ2-1	.	CASSQDFLSEQFF	TGCGCCAGCAGCCAAGATTTCTTGAGTGAGCAGTTCTTC
.	TRBV5-1	TRBJ2-7	.	CASSFGPYEQYF	TGCGCCAGCAGCTTCGGCCCCTACGAGCAGTACTTC
.	TRBV5-6	TRBJ2-7	.	CASSLAAAWGPYEQYF	TGTGCCAGCAGCTTGGCGGCGGCGTGGGGACCTTACGAGCAGTACTTC
.	TRBV29-1	TRBJ2-7	TRBD2	CSVEFPTSVSYEQYF	TGCAGCGTTGAATTCCCGACTAGCGTATCCTACGAGCAGTACTTC
.	TRBV5-1	TRBJ2-7	.	CASSLGTSAYEQYF	TGCGCCAGCAGCTTAGGGACTTCAGCCTACGAGCAGTACTTC
.	TRBV29-1	TRBJ2-7	TRBD1	CSVEASQGIYEQYF	TGCAGCGTTGAAGCCTCACAGGGGATCTACGAGCAGTACTTC
.	TRBV19	TRBJ2-4	.	CASSGLEDIQYF	TGTGCCAGTTCAGGCCTCGAGGACATTCAGTACTTC
.	TRBV28	TRBJ2-7	.	CASRDGSSYEQYF	TGTGCCAGCCGGGACGGAAGCTCCTACGAGCAGTACTTC